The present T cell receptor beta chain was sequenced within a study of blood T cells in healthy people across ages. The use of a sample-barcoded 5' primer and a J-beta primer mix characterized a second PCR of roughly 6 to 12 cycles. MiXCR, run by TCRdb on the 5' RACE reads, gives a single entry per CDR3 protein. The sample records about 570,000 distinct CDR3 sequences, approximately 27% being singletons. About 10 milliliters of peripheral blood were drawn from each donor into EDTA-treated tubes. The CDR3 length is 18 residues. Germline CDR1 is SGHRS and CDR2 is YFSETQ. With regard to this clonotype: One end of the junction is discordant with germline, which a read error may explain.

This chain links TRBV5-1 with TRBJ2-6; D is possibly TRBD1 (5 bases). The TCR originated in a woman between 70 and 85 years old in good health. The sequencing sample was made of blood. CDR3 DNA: TGCGCCAGCAGCTTGGCCCCAAGACAGTCCTCTGGGGCCAACGTCCCGACTTTC. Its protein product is CASSLAPRQSSGANVPTF.